The T cell receptor (beta chain) described here comes from a study of shared clonotypes between healthy human individuals. Study-wide results and caveats: Memory subsets had estimated richness that was generally smaller than that of naive subsets.

CDR3 length: 16 amino acids. V was pared by 0 bases and J by 5 bases, with 13 bases between. Germline V gives CDR1 MGHRA, CDR2 YSYEKL. In the case of this clone: Its specificity is not known.

Method: immunoSEQ multiplex PCR; TCRdb's copy keeps in-frame clones and lacks some. This sample has under 650,000 clones, with about 95% found just once. Material for sequencing was naive CD4+ T cells sorted from blood. Regarding subset: CD45RA+ positively selected. The chain is built from TRBV4-1 and TRBJ2-2; no clear D gene. This sequence originates from a woman aged 25 to 39 in good health. The CDR3 region has the DNA TGCGCCAGCAGCCAAGATAGTCGACTTAATACCGGGGAGCTGTTTTTT. This codes for CASSQDSRLNTGELFF.